The 23 T cell receptor beta chains reported below all come from one sample, sequenced in a study of T cell responses to AZD1222 COVID-19 vaccine. Clones were read by immunoSEQ multiplex PCR, and TCRdb kept only the in-frame ones, dropping some. There are more than 70,000 clones in the sample; about 91% occur only once, and around 28% lies in the top ten. The material was peripheral blood, obtained 28 days after the second AZD1222 dose. The receptors were sampled from an adult who received the AZD1222 COVID-19 vaccine.

This chain connects TRBV7-2 to TRBJ1-2; 9 bases are a match to TRBD1. This CDR3 is built from 16 residues. Germline trimming cut 5 bases from V and 2 bases from J; bases unmatched to any gene: 9. The germline V gene has CDR1 SGHTA and CDR2 FQGNSA. CDR3 nucleotide sequence: TGTGCCAGCAGCCGGGACAGGGTATCCCCCAACTATGGCTACACCTTC. Amino acid sequence: CASSRDRVSPNYGYTF. The entire variable domain, with the rest obtained from reference TRBV7-2 and TRBJ1-2, is as follows: GAGVSQSPSNKVTEKGKDVELRCDPISGHTALYWYRQSLGQGLEFLIYFQGNSAPDKSGLPSDRFSAERTGGSVSTLTIQRTQQEDSAVYLCASSRDRVSPNYGYTFGSGTRLTVV.

The chain employs TRBV5-6 and TRBJ2-1; TRBD2 aligns across 11 bases. Germline V gene lookup returns CDR1 SGHDT and CDR2 YYEEEE. V shed 0 bases, J shed 8 bases, and the junction held 4 bases outside the gene matches. The CDR3 is made up of 15 amino acids. CDR3 protein: CASSLGGTSGDEQFF. In DNA form, the CDR3 reads TGTGCCAGCAGCTTGGGGGGGACTAGCGGAGATGAGCAGTTCTTC.

This CDR3 reads CSASTLVNEQFF. The DNA of the CDR3 is TGCAGTGCTAGTACCCTAGTCAATGAGCAGTTCTTC. The genes are TRBV20-1 and TRBJ2-1; D not certain. Germline CDR1 and CDR2: DFQATT and SNEGSKA (reference sequence). The CDR3 totals 12 residues. Trimming took off 3 bases at V and 6 bases at J, with 9 bases between the two ends.

The chain carries TRBV6-1 and TRBJ2-3; 10 bases are a match to TRBD1. Germline CDR1 reads MNHNS; CDR2 reads SASEGT. J gave up 4 bases and V 1 base, and 2 bases lay outside the gene matches. The CDR3 covers 15 residues. Here the CDR3 reads CASSEETGGPDTQYF. The CDR3 coding sequence is TGTGCCAGCAGTGAAGAGACAGGGGGCCCAGATACGCAGTATTTT.

The chain couples TRBV28 to TRBJ2-7, with a tentative D call TRBD1 (6 bases). The V end lost 3 bases, the J end lost 4 bases, and 13 bases lay between the germline ends. CDR1 is MDHEN and CDR2 is SYDVKM in the germline V gene. There are 14 residues in the CDR3. The chain's CDR3 is CASSFRGSGYEQYF. Written as DNA, the CDR3 is TGTGCCAGCAGTTTCAGGGGTTCTGGGTACGAGCAGTACTTC.

V gene TRBV9 combines with J gene TRBJ2-1, with 9 bases lining up with TRBD2. The CDR3 totals 15 residues. V was clipped by 0 bases and J by 7 bases; unmatched bases: 5. The germline CDR1 and CDR2 sequences are SGDLS and YYNGEE. The CDR3 nucleotides read TGTGCCAGCAGCGTAGGTAGCGGGAGTTCGAATGAGCAGTTCTTC. Its protein is CASSVGSGSSNEQFF.

The chain combines TRBV30 with TRBJ1-2; the match to TRBD1 covers 8 bases. Germline V lookup: CDR1 GTSNPN, CDR2 SVGIG (reference sequence). This CDR3 is built from 16 residues. Trimming took 0 bases from V and 8 from J; bases not matched to a gene: 14. This CDR3 reads CAWSVLSRAGGSGYTF. The CDR3 region has the DNA TGTGCCTGGAGTGTACTAAGTAGGGCAGGGGGCTCCGGCTACACCTTC.

The chain has TRBV7-9 and TRBJ2-5; maybe TRBD2 (5 bases). V gave up 3 bases and J gave up 0 bases, with 14 bases separating them. The length of the CDR3 is 16 residues. CDR1 is SEHNR, CDR2 FQNEAQ, per germline (reference sequence). CDR3 sequence (DNA): TGTGCCAGCAGCTTTAATTTGGAGGCGTACCAAGAGACCCAGTACTTC. Translated, it gives CASSFNLEAYQETQYF.

This clone was observed once. V usage is TRBV12-3 or TRBV12-4 and J usage is TRBJ2-6; no clear D. Trimming removed 6 bases at V and 1 base at J, with 4 bases between. The CDR3 has 13 amino acids. The CDR3 DNA reads as TGTGCCAGCAGGACTTCTGGGGCCAACGTCCTGACTTTC. It encodes CASRTSGANVLTF.

V usage is TRBV12-3 or TRBV12-4 and J usage is TRBJ1-6; D may be TRBD1 (6 bases). Trimming removed 2 bases at V and 14 bases at J, with 13 bases between. The CDR3 contains 13 residues. CDR3 sequence: CASSLKRGLALHF. The CDR3 bases are TGTGCCAGCAGTTTAAAGCGGGGGCTAGCCCTCCACTTT.

This chain joins TRBV5-4 and TRBJ1-1; 7 positions match TRBD1. The V gene's germline CDR1 is SGHNT and CDR2 YYREEE (reference sequence). This CDR3 has 13 residues. V lost 4 bases, J lost 3 bases, and 3 bases stayed unmatched. The chain's CDR3 is CASSHTGDTEAFF. DNA for the CDR3: TGTGCCAGCAGCCACACAGGGGACACTGAAGCTTTCTTT.

The chain couples TRBV11-2 to TRBJ2-2, with no clear D. This CDR3 region has 15 residues. Trimming took 2 bases from V and 0 from J, leaving 7 bases between them. Germline V gene data show CDR1 as SGHAT and CDR2 as FQNNGV. The CDR3 nucleotides read TGTGCCAGCAGCTTAAAGTACGCGAACACCGGGGAGCTGTTTTTT. It encodes CASSLKYANTGELFF.

This clone was observed a single time. The J gene is TRBJ1-1, the V gene TRBV2; D remains unclear. Germline V lookup: CDR1 SNHLY, CDR2 FYNNEI. V was shortened by 4 bases and J by 4 bases, with 13 bases between the two germline ends. This CDR3 has 14 residues. The CDR3 region is CASSAGRVGTEAFF. Here the CDR3 DNA reads TGTGCCAGCAGTGCTGGACGAGTCGGCACTGAAGCTTTCTTT.

V gene TRBV7-2 combines with J gene TRBJ2-7; 14 bases fit TRBD2. Trimming removed 5 bases from V and 6 bases from J; junction bases left unmatched: 9. The CDR3 sequence is 16 residues long. Germline assignment: CDR1 SGHTA and CDR2 FQGNSA. The CDR3 here is CASSIGTSGSQGEQYF. As DNA, the CDR3 is TGTGCCAGCAGCATTGGGACTAGCGGGAGTCAGGGCGAGCAGTACTTC.

The rearrangement uses TRBV7-9 and TRBJ2-7; the D gene could be TRBD1 or TRBD2 (5 bases each). The germline V gene encodes CDR1 SEHNR and CDR2 FQNEAQ (reference sequence). The CDR3 totals 17 residues. V lost 4 bases and J lost 1, with 20 bases in between. This CDR3 is CASSSGSLLARSYEQYF. CDR3 DNA sequence: TGTGCCAGCAGCTCAGGGTCGTTGCTAGCTCGTTCCTACGAGCAGTACTTC.

The chain couples TRBV6-5 to TRBJ1-1; no reliable D call. Trimming cost V 4 bases and J 4 bases, with 16 bases left between them. The germline gives CDR1 MNHEY, CDR2 SVGAGI. The CDR3 length is 15 residues. The CDR3 spells CASSFASRESTEAFF. The CDR3 DNA sequence: TGTGCCAGCAGTTTCGCGAGCCGGGAAAGCACTGAAGCTTTCTTT.

This chain connects TRBV5-1 to TRBJ1-4; TRBD1 matches at 8 bases. The CDR3 sequence is 15 residues long. Germline CDR1 reads SGHRS; CDR2 reads YFSETQ. V trimming: 0 bases; J trimming: 3 bases; junction bases outside the gene matches: 1. As DNA, the CDR3 is TGCGCCAGCAGCTTGGGGACAGGGCCTAATGAAAAACTGTTTTTT. Amino acids: CASSLGTGPNEKLFF.

The rearrangement uses TRBV7-9 and TRBJ2-5, with 14 bases lining up with TRBD2. V lost 1 base to trimming and J lost 4 bases; unmatched junction nucleotides: 8. Germline CDR1 and CDR2: SEHNR and FQNEAQ (reference sequence). The CDR3 sequence is 18 residues long. The CDR3 loop reads CASSLGTSGRPRSETQYF. The CDR3 coding sequence is TGTGCCAGCAGCTTAGGGACTAGCGGGAGGCCCCGGTCAGAGACCCAGTACTTC.

Note on this clone: No DNA is shown, since the ends of the CDR3 on it are uncertain; the CDR3 is the one TCRdb lists. The V call is TRBV25-1, the J call TRBJ2-1; the table's D call, TRBD2, has no DNA check behind it. The CDR3 contains 13 residues when both ends are counted. Germline V gene lookup returns CDR1 MGHDK and CDR2 SYGVNS. CDR3 sequence: CASSDFGEGEQFF.

The table lists this clone with a few counts. This chain joins TRBV15 and TRBJ2-3; TRBD1 matches at 7 bases. This CDR3 contains 16 residues. Germline CDR1 and CDR2: LNHNV and YYDKDF (reference sequence). Trimming took 3 bases from V and 4 from J; bases not matched to a gene: 10. CDR3 amino acids: CATSRTGLGKADTQYF. CDR3 coding DNA: TGTGCCACCAGCAGGACAGGGCTTGGGAAGGCAGATACGCAGTATTTT.

The gene calls are TRBV4-3 and TRBJ2-7, with 9 bases that match TRBD2. In germline, CDR1 is LGHNA, CDR2 YSLEER. Losses at the gene ends were 0 bases for V and 3 bases for J; bases not matched to a gene: 12. This CDR3 contains 18 residues. The CDR3 loop reads CASSQEGGSVAGVYEQYF. For the CDR3, the DNA is TGCGCCAGCAGCCAAGAAGGAGGGTCGGTAGCGGGAGTCTACGAGCAGTACTTC.

This clone appeared a single time. V and J are TRBV5-5 and TRBJ2-3, with 14 nucleotides matching TRBD2. Losses at the gene ends were 0 bases for V and 2 bases for J; bases not matched to a gene: 8. This CDR3 region has 19 residues. The germline CDR1 and CDR2 sequences are SGHKS and YYEKEE (reference sequence). CDR3 nucleotide sequence: TGTGCCAGCAGCTTGGACAGAGGACTAGCGGGAGGCTACACAGATACGCAGTATTTT. Translated: CASSLDRGLAGGYTDTQYF.

V is TRBV25-1 and J is TRBJ1-1; D unclear. CDR3 size: 13 residues. Deletions cut 5 bases from V and 2 bases from J, with 9 bases between. In germline, CDR1 is MGHDK, CDR2 SYGVNS. The CDR3 nucleotides are TGTGCCAGCAGTAGGTCAGCCAACACTGAAGCTTTCTTT. Its translation is CASSRSANTEAFF.